A single sample is the source of the 23 T cell receptor beta chains below, sequenced in a study of cytomegalovirus exposure and HLA in healthy donors (dated by TCRdb to 2015 to 2018). Libraries were prepared through the immunoSEQ multiplex PCR assay. For the multiplex PCR, a mixture combining 60 forward primers for TCR Vbeta segments and 13 reverse primers for TCR Jbeta segments was used. This is the immuneACCESS table as TCRdb keeps it, with only in-frame sequences that have V and J called. A part of the clones is gone; compared with another copy, unresolved V genes explain less than half, and the rest is unexplained. This sample is represented by 150,000 to 180,000 clones; 70% to 80% of them were singletons. The ten largest clonotypes hold 4% of the sample. The sequencing input was PBMCs. The source is a woman aged 40 to 55 in good health and CMV-seronegative.

This rearrangement joins TRBV19 to TRBJ1-2; 7 bases map to TRBD1. The ends lost 5 bases at V and 8 bases at J; junction bases unmatched: 8. The CDR3 runs to 13 residues. Germline V CDR1 and CDR2: LNHDA, SQIVND (reference sequence). DNA for the CDR3: TGTGCCAGTAGTCGGCAAGACAGGGACGGCTACACCTTC. As protein: CASSRQDRDGYTF. The whole variable domain, filled in from reference TRBV19 and TRBJ1-2, reads DGGITQSPKYLFRKEGQNVTLSCEQNLNHDAMYWYRQDPGQGLRLIYYSQIVNDFQKGDIAEGYSVSREKKESFPLTVTSAQKNPTAFYLCASSRQDRDGYTFGSGTRLTVV.

The V and J genes are TRBV27 and TRBJ2-1; D gene uncertain. The germline V and J ends were trimmed by 3 bases and 5 bases, with 11 bases remaining between them. CDR3 length equals 14 residues. Germline lookup yields CDR1 MNHEY and CDR2 SMNVEV (reference sequence). CDR3 bases: TGTGCCAGCAGTTTTTCCTCACGGGACAATGAGCAGTTCTTC. Its protein product is CASSFSSRDNEQFF.

The V call is TRBV7-8, the J call TRBJ2-5; 10 positions match TRBD2. Germline CDR1 is SGHVS and CDR2 is FQNEAQ. CDR3 length equals 15 residues. Unmatched junction bases numbered 5, after V lost 2 bases and J lost 5 bases. This chain's CDR3 is CASSLRLAGVETQYF. CDR3 sequence (DNA): TGTGCCAGCAGCTTACGGCTAGCGGGAGTGGAGACCCAGTACTTC.

This clone came up many times. The chain couples TRBV6-1 to TRBJ2-7, with D tentatively TRBD1 (5 bases). Between the trimmed V and J ends, which lost 6 bases and 3 bases, there was a span of 12 bases. From germline, CDR1 is MNHNS and CDR2 SASEGT. The CDR3 length is 13 residues. CDR3 coding DNA: TGTGCCAGCAGGTCACAGGCCTTCTACGAGCAGTACTTC. It yields the protein CASRSQAFYEQYF.

The chain links TRBV28 to TRBJ1-2; 8 positions agree with TRBD1. Germline CDR1 is MDHEN and CDR2 is SYDVKM. Unmatched junction bases numbered 10, after V lost 6 bases and J lost 4 bases. The CDR3 is made up of 15 amino acids. CDR3 protein: CASSPGQGSGYGYTF. The CDR3 DNA sequence: TGTGCCAGCAGCCCCGGACAGGGATCTGGCTATGGCTACACCTTC.

This chain connects TRBV7-9 to TRBJ1-5; TRBD1 is a possible D gene (6 bases). The V gene's germline CDR1 is SEHNR and CDR2 FQNEAQ (reference sequence). This CDR3 is built from 14 residues. Trimming stripped 2 bases from V and 7 bases from J, with 12 bases between. For the CDR3, the DNA is TGTGCCAGCAGCTTAAAGGGGGTTTCCCAGCCCCAGCATTTT. Translated, it gives CASSLKGVSQPQHF.

CDR3 amino acids: CASSYTLRDLGLFF. DNA of the CDR3: TGTGCCAGCAGTTACACCCTTCGGGATCTAGGACTGTTTTTT. V usage is TRBV6-6 and J usage is TRBJ1-4; no clear D gene. Trimming took 2 bases from V and 13 from J, leaving 17 bases between them. This CDR3 spans 14 amino acids. CDR1 is MNHNY and CDR2 is SVGAGI in the germline V gene (reference sequence).

The CDR3 DNA reads as TGTGCCAGCAGCTTAAGGGCCGCGGACAGGGGGAATAATTCACCCCTCCACTTT. It translates to CASSLRAADRGNNSPLHF. The chain uses TRBV7-6 and TRBJ1-6; TRBD1 matches 10 bases. The ends lost 2 bases at V and 5 bases at J; junction bases unmatched: 9. This CDR3 region has 18 residues. Germline-derived CDR1 and CDR2 are SGHVS and FNYEAQ.

The V gene is TRBV4-1, the J gene TRBJ1-4; 9 bases fit TRBD1. The CDR3 spans 17 residues. The trim removed 0 bases at V and 8 bases at J, leaving 10 bases unmatched. CDR1 and CDR2 from the germline V gene are MGHRA and YSYEKL. Written as DNA, the CDR3 is TGCGCCAGCAGCCAAGACCCCCTCGGGACAGGGAACGAAAAACTGTTTTTT. Its protein product is CASSQDPLGTGNEKLFF.

This rearrangement joins TRBV11-2 to TRBJ2-3; TRBD2 matches at 8 bases. The CDR3 has 16 amino acids. Germline V lookup: CDR1 SGHAT, CDR2 FQNNGV. V lost 1 base to trimming and J lost 5 bases; unmatched junction nucleotides: 8. Written as DNA, the CDR3 is TGTGCCAGCAGCTTAGGGATAGCGGGGCAGGGAGATACGCAGTATTTT. As protein: CASSLGIAGQGDTQYF.

The rearrangement joins TRBV5-1 to TRBJ2-5; TRBD1 matches 7 bases. The DNA end is more similar to TRBJ2-7, so the J call may be wrong. The CDR3 covers 15 residues. Germline V lookup: CDR1 SGHRS, CDR2 YFSETQ. CDR3 sequence reads: CASSLVTGLVYEQYF. The CDR3 coding sequence is TGCGCCAGCAGCTTGGTGACAGGGTTGGTCTACGAGCAGTACTTC.

This sequence joins TRBV19 and TRBJ1-3; D unresolved. This CDR3 contains 14 residues. The germline V gene has CDR1 LNHDA and CDR2 SQIVND (reference sequence). V was cut by 8 bases and J by 8 bases, with 19 bases left in between. Here the CDR3 DNA reads TGTGCCAGTCGCATGACTTTCCCGTGGGACACCATATATTTT. Translating gives CASRMTFPWDTIYF.

In DNA form, the CDR3 reads TGTGCCAGCACCCCCGGCGGGGGGGGGAATGAAAAACTGTTTTTT. Its protein is CASTPGGGGNEKLFF. The chain couples TRBV7-9 to TRBJ1-4, with TRBD1 as a possible D gene (5 bases). This CDR3 contains 15 residues. V was cut by 7 bases and J by 5 bases, with 17 bases left in between. CDR1 SEHNR and CDR2 FQNEAQ come from the germline V gene (reference sequence).

The chain couples TRBV25-1 to TRBJ2-3; the D gene is possibly TRBD1 (6 bases). Trimming removed 6 bases at V and 4 bases at J, with 17 bases between. CDR3 length: 15 amino acids. Germline assignment: CDR1 MGHDK and CDR2 SYGVNS. CDR3 sequence: CASSPNTGLADTQYF. Here the CDR3 DNA reads TGTGCCAGCAGCCCTAACACAGGGTTGGCAGATACGCAGTATTTT.

CDR3: CASTPGSYDSPLHF. The CDR3 DNA sequence: TGCGCCAGCACCCCGGGTAGCTACGATTCACCCCTCCACTTT. This chain links TRBV5-1 with TRBJ1-6; D remains unclear. The V end was cut by 6 bases, the J end by 8 bases, with 15 bases between. Germline V CDR1 and CDR2: SGHRS, YFSETQ. This CDR3 has 14 amino acids.

J is TRBJ2-7 and V is TRBV6-6; weak D call: TRBD2 (5 bases). Germline V gene data show CDR1 as MNHNY and CDR2 as SVGAGI (reference sequence). CDR3 length: 16 amino acids. Trimming pared 0 bases from V and 5 bases from J, leaving 17 bases between. The CDR3 spells CASSYSTLGKGNEQYF. The CDR3 nucleotides are TGTGCCAGCAGTTACTCGACCCTCGGGAAGGGTAACGAGCAGTACTTC.

The chain carries TRBV10-2 and TRBJ2-7; D perhaps matches TRBD1 (5 bases). Per germline, CDR1 WSHSY and CDR2 SAAADI. V shed 5 bases and J shed 5 bases, with 16 bases lying between them. The length of the CDR3 is 14 residues. DNA of the CDR3: TGCGCCAGCAGTCCCCTATCCAGGGTCCACGAGCAGTACTTC. It translates to CASSPLSRVHEQYF.

This clone was detected only once. The CDR3 region is CASSSLSGWQPQHF. CDR3 coding DNA: TGTGCCAGCAGTTCTCTCAGCGGTTGGCAGCCCCAGCATTTT. This sequence joins TRBV28 and TRBJ1-5, with D uncertain. The CDR3 runs to 14 residues. CDR1 and CDR2 from the germline V gene are MDHEN and SYDVKM. V gave up 4 bases and J gave up 7 bases, with 14 bases separating them.

The chain has TRBV6-6 and TRBJ2-5; 7 bases agree with TRBD1. V lost 0 bases and J lost 5; bases outside the gene matches: 6. Germline V lookup: CDR1 MNHNY, CDR2 SVGAGI (reference sequence). This CDR3 comprises 15 residues. The CDR3 DNA is TGTGCCAGCAGTTACTCCGGGACAGCCTGGGAGACCCAGTACTTC. Translated, it gives CASSYSGTAWETQYF.

This clone was seen a single time. This rearrangement joins TRBV5-6 to TRBJ2-3; weak D call: TRBD1 (6 bases). The CDR3 loop spans 15 amino acids. V was cut by 2 bases and J by 0 bases, with 10 bases left in between. CDR1 is SGHDT, CDR2 YYEEEE, per germline. In DNA form, the CDR3 reads TGTGCCAGCAGCTTTAGGACAGCTAGCACAGATACGCAGTATTTT. The encoded protein is CASSFRTASTDTQYF.

A few counts support this clone. This chain joins TRBV5-1 and TRBJ2-7; D unresolved. V lost 0 bases, J lost 3 bases, and 7 bases lay in between. CDR1 and CDR2 (germline): SGHRS, YFSETQ. The CDR3 is made up of 13 amino acids. The CDR3 DNA sequence: TGCGCCAGCAGCTTGGGGCAAAACTACGAGCAGTACTTC. Translation gives CASSLGQNYEQYF. The entire variable domain, with the rest obtained from reference TRBV5-1 and TRBJ2-7, is as follows: KAGVTQTPRYLIKTRGQQVTLSCSPISGHRSVSWYQQTPGQGLQFLFEYFSETQRNKGNFPGRFSGRQFSNSRSEMNVSTLELGDSALYLCASSLGQNYEQYFGPGTRLTVT.

The V and J genes are TRBV7-9 and TRBJ2-5, with 8 bases identical to TRBD1. The V segment lost 5 bases and the J segment 5 bases; nucleotides outside the gene matches: 13. The germline V gene has CDR1 SEHNR and CDR2 FQNEAQ (reference sequence). The CDR3 loop spans 16 amino acids. The CDR3: CASSPRRTGIRETQYF. CDR3 DNA sequence: TGTGCCAGCAGCCCCCGTAGGACAGGGATCCGGGAGACCCAGTACTTC.

The chain links TRBV7-9 to TRBJ1-6, with TRBD1 matching over 12 bases. The J segment lost 7 bases and the V segment lost 5 bases, leaving 3 bases of the junction unmatched. The germline V gene has CDR1 SEHNR and CDR2 FQNEAQ (reference sequence). The CDR3 is 15 amino acids. CDR3 protein: CASSRDRGRNSPLHF. Written as DNA, the CDR3 is TGTGCCAGCAGCCGGGACAGGGGGCGAAATTCACCCCTCCACTTT. The full variable domain, with the rest looked up from reference TRBV7-9 and TRBJ1-6, is DTGVSQNPRHKITKRGQNVTFRCDPISEHNRLYWYRQTLGQGPEFLTYFQNEAQLEKSRLLSDRFSAERPKGSFSTLEIQRTEQGDSAMYLCASSRDRGRNSPLHFGNGTRLTVT.